The clone carrying this T cell receptor (beta chain) was observed a single time. Its target is not known. Profiling relied on immunoSEQ multiplex PCR, and the TCRdb table lists in-frame clones only, not all of them. The sample includes about 40,000 clones, around 74% of them seen just once. This record comes from a study of immune evolution from preneoplasia to lung adenocarcinoma. Whole-study results and caveats: Later-stage lesions appeared to have more T cells, more diversity, less clonality.

Each case's diagnosis was confirmed by two pathologists on H&E. V gave up 4 bases and J gave up 4 bases, with 5 bases separating them. Germline V gene lookup returns CDR1 MNHNY and CDR2 SVGAGI (reference sequence). The CDR3 sequence is 13 residues long. Sequencing input: FFPE invasive lung adenocarcinoma tissue. The J gene is TRBJ2-6, the V gene TRBV6-6; D is unresolved. The source of this sequence is a person aged 55 to 70 with lung adenocarcinoma. The CDR3 nucleotides are TGTGCCAGCAGTTTCATGGGGGCCAACGTCCTGACTTTC. It translates to CASSFMGANVLTF.